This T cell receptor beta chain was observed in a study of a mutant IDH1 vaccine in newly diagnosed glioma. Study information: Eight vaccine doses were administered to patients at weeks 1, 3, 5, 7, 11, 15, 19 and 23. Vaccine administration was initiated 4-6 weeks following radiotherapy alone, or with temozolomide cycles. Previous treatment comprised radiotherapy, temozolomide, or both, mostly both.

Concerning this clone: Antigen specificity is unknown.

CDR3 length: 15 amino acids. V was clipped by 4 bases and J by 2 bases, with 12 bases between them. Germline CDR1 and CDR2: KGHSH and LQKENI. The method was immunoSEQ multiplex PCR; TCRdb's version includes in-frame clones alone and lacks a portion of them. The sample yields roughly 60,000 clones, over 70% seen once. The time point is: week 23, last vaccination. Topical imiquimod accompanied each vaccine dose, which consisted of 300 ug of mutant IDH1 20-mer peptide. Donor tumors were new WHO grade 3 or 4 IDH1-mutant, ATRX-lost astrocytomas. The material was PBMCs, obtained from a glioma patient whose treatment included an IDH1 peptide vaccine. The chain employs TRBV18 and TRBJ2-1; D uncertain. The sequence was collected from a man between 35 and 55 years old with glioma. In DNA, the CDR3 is TGTGCCAGCTCACAGGCGGCCTACACCTACAATGAGCAGTTCTTC. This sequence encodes CASSQAAYTYNEQFF.